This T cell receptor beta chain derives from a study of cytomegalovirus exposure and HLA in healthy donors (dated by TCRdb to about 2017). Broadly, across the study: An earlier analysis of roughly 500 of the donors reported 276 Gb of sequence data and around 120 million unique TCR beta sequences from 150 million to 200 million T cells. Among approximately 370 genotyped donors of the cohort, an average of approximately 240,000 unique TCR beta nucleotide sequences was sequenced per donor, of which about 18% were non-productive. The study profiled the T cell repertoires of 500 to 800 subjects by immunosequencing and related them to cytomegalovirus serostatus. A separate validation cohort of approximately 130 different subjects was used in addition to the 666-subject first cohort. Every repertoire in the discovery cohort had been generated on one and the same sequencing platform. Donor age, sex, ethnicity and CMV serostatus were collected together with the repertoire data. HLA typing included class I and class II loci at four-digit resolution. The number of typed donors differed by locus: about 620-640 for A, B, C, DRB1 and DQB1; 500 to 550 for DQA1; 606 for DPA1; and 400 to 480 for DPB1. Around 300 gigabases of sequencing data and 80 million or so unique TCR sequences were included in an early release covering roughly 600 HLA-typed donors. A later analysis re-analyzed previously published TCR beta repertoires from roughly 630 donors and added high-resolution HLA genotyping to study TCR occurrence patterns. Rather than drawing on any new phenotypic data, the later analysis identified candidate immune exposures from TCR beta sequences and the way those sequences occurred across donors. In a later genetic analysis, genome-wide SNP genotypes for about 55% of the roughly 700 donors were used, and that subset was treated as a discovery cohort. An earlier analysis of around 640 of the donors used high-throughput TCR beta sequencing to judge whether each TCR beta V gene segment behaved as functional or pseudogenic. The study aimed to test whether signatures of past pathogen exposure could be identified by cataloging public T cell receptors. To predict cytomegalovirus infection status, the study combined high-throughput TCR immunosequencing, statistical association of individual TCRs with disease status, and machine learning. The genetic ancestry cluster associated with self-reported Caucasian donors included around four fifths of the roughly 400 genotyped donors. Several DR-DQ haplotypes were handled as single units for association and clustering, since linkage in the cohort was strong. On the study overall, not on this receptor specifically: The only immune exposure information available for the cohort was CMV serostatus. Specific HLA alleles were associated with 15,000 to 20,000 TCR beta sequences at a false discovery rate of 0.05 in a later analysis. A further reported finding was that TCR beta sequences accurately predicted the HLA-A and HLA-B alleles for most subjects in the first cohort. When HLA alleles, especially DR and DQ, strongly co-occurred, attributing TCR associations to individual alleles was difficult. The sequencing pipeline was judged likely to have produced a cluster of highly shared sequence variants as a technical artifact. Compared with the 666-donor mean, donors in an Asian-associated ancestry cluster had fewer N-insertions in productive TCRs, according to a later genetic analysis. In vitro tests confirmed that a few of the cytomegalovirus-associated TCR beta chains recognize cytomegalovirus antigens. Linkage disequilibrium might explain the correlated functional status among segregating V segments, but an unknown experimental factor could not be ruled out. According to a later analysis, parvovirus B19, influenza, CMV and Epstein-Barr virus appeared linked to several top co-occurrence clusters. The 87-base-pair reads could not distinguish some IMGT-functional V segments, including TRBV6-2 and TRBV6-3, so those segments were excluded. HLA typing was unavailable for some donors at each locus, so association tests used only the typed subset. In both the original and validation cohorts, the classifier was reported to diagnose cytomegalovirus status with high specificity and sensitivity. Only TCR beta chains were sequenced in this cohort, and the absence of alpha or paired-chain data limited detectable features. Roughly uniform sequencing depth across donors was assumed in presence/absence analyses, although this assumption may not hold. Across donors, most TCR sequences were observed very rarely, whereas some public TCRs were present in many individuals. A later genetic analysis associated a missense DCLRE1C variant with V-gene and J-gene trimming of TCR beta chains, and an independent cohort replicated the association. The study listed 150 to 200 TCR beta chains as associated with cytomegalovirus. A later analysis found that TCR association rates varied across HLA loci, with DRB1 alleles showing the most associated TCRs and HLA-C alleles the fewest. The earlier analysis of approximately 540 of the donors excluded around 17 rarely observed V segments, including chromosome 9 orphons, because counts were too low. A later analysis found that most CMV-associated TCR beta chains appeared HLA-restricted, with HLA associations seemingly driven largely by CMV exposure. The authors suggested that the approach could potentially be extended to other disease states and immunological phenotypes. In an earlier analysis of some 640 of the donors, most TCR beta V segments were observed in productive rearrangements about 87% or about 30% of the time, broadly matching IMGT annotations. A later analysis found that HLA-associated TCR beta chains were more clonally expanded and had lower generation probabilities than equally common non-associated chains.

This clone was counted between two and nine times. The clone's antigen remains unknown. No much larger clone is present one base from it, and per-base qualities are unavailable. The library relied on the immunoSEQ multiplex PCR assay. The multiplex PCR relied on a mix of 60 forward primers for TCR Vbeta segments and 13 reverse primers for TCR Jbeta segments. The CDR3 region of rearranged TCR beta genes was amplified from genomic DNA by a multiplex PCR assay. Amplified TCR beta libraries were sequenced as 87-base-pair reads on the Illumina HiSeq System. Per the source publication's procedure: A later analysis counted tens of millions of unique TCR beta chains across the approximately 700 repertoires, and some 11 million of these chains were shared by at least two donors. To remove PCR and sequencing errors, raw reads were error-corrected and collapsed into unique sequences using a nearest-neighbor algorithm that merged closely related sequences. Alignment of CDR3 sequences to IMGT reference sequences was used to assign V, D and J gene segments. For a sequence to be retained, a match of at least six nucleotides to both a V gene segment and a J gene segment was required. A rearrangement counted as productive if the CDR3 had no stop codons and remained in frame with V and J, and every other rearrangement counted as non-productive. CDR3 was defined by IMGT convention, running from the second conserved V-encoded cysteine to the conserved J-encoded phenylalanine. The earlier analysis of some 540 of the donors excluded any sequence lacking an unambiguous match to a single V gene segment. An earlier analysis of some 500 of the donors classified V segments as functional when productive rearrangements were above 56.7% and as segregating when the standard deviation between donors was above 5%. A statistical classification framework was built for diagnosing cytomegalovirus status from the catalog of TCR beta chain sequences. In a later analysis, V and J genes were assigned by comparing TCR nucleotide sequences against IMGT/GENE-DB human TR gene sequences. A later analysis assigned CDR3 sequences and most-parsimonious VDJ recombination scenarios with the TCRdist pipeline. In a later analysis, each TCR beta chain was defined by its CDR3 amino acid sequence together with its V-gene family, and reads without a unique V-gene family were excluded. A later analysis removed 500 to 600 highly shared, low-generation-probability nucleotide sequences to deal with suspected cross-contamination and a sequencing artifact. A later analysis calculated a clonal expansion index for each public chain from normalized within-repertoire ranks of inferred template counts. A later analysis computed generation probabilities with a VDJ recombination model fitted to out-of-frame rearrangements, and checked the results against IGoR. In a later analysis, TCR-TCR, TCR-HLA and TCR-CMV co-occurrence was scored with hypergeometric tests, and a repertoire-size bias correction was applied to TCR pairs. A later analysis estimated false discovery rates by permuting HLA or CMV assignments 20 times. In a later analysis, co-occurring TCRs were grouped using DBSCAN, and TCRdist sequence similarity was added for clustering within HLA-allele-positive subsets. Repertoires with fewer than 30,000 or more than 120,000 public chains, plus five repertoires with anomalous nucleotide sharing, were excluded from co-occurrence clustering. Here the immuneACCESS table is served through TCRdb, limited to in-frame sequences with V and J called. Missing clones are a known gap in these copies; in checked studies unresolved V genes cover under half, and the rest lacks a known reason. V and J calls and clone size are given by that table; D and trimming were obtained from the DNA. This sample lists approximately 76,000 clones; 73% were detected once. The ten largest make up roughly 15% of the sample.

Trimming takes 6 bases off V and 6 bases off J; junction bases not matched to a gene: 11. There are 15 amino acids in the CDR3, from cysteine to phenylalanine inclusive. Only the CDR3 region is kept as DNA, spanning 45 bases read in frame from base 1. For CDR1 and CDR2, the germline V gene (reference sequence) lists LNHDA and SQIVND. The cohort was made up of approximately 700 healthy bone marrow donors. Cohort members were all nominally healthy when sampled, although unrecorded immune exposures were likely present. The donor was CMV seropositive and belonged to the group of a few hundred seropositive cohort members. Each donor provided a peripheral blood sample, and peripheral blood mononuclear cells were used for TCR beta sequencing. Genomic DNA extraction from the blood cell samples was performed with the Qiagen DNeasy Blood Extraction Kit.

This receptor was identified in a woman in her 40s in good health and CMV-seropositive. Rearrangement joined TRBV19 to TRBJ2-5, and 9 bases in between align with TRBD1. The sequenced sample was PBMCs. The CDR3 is CASSVLGTGSQTQYF. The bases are TGTGCCAGTAGCGTCCTGGGGACAGGGTCGCAGACCCAGTACTTC. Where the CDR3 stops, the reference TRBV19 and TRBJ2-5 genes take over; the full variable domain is DGGITQSPKYLFRKEGQNVTLSCEQNLNHDAMYWYRQDPGQGLRLIYYSQIVNDFQKGDIAEGYSVSREKKESFPLTVTSAQKNPTAFYLCASSVLGTGSQTQYFGPGTRLLVL.